The rows below give T cell receptor beta chains drawn from one sample of a study of control samples from healthy donors and cancer patients. TCRdb's copy holds only in-frame clones and misses some; the assay was immunoSEQ multiplex PCR. This table holds roughly 120,000 clones, more than 75% found once. Specimen: blood. The receptors shown here come from a woman aged 70-85 years in good health. Both conserved end residues are part of each CDR3. Fields, in order: V gene, J gene, CDR3 protein.

>TRBV6-6|TRBJ1-2
CASSYNSAPDGYTF
>TRBV9|TRBJ2-3
CASSEYRGGTDTQYF
>TRBV3-1/TRBV3-2|TRBJ1-2
CASSQGAPGYTF
>TRBV27|TRBJ2-5
CASSVAGGGETQYF
>TRBV6-5|TRBJ1-2
CASSPGREDRTTF
>TRBV2|TRBJ2-3
CASSDGGGGLSTDTQYF
>TRBV27|TRBJ1-5
CASSLDRANQPQHF
>TRBV6-6|TRBJ2-7
CASSYDGGSYEQYF
>TRBV20-1|TRBJ2-2
CSASTGQGVNTGELFF
>TRBV5-1|TRBJ2-1
CASSLVLREQFF
>TRBV2|TRBJ1-1
CASRGTWNTEAFF
>TRBV5-1|TRBJ2-7
CASSFAPKGRGGSLYEQYF
>TRBV4-3|TRBJ1-1
CASSQVTGGGTEAFF
>TRBV27|TRBJ1-1
CASSLGGDNMKTEAFF
>TRBV5-1|TRBJ2-7
CASSLDRQGINEQYF
>TRBV19|TRBJ1-6
CASSIGRYNGSPLHF
>TRBV6-4|TRBJ2-7
CASSESLAGGPSNSYEQYF